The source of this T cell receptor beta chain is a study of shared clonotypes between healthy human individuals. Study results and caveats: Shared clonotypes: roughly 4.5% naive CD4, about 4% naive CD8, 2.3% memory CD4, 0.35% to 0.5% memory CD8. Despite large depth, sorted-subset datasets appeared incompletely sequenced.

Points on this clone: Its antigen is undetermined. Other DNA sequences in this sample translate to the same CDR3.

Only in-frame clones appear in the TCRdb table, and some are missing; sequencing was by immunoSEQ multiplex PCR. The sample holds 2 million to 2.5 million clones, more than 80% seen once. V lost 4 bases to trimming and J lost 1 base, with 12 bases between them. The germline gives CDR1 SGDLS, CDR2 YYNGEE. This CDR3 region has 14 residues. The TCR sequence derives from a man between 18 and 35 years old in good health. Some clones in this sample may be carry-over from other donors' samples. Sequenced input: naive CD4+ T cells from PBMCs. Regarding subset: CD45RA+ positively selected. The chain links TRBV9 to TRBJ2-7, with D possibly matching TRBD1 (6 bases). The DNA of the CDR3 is TGTGCCAGCAGCCCTACAGGGCGATCCTACGAGCAGTACTTC. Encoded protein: CASSPTGRSYEQYF.